This T cell receptor (beta chain) was profiled in a study of CD8+ T cells in alopecia areata. Background on the study: Those treated were given oral tofacitinib at 5 to 10 mg twice daily. Study-wide points: Resident alphabeta T cells of normal skin are also sequenced in scalp samples.

Using a FACSAria, the CD4+ and CD8+ T cells were sorted from the PBMCs. As for this clone: Its antigen is undetermined.

After isolation, RNA underwent reverse transcription to generate cDNA as the sequencing template. The assay was immunoSEQ multiplex PCR, and TCRdb's table has in-frame clones only and misses some. Among about 130,000 clones listed, about 46% were seen once. V was trimmed by 1 base and J by 5 bases, leaving 8 bases between them. Germline CDR1 reads LGHNA; CDR2 reads YNFKEQ. This CDR3 is built from 13 residues. Sequenced material: CD8+ T cells sorted from blood, taken at week 0. V gene TRBV4-2 combines with J gene TRBJ1-1; D remains ambiguous. The receptor comes from a human donor with alopecia areata. This CDR3 reads CASSQVVGTEAFF. The DNA of the CDR3 is TGTGCCAGCAGCCAAGTTGTGGGGACTGAAGCTTTCTTT.